This TCR beta chain emerged from a study of human T cells and chemical hapten exposure (TCRdb year 2021). Broadly, across the study: Libraries were combined into a pool for sequencing, and differences in TCR yield between samples came mainly from small differences in library volumes within the pool. The study tracked peripheral blood TCR repertoire changes in vivo during primary and secondary sensitization to the hapten diphenylcyclopropenone (DPC) in alopecia patients. Each blood RNA sample was used to sequence both TCR alpha and TCR beta chains. The paper as a whole reports these results and caveats: DPC sensitization did not change how many TCRs were above 1 in 1000 frequency, and no evidence was found of alterations in global repertoire structure. Repeated subsampling changed both the strength of the expansion versus patch-test correlation and the threshold at which that correlation became significant.

Preparation of the library involved 5' RACE. Sequenced on an Illumina MiSeq. During library preparation, unique molecular identifiers were attached to individual cDNA molecules so that TCRs could be counted in a quantitative, reproducible way. Regarding the original processing steps: A median of about 100,000 TCRs per sample was observed, with a range of 23,224 to 690,600. V, J and CDR3 annotation of the TCR reads was performed with the Decombinator software suite. For PS versus PT1 abundance plots, all samples were subsampled to the same number of TCRs (28,000). Expanded TCRs were defined as absent before sensitization and observed at least eight times at the 2-week time point. TCRdb reprocessing: public reads trimmed at Q25 with fastp, clones called with MiXCR, in-frame beta chains kept. Rows with one shared CDR3 protein collapse into an entry with the most common genes and DNA. TCRdb, rather than the study authors, made the V and J calls. The sample table holds fewer than 150,000 distinct CDR3 sequences, of which around a fifth were seen once. Around 2.7% of the sample rests with the top ten.

As for this clonotype: Its recognized antigen is unknown. No base qualities exist here, and no much larger clone lies one base off it.

The CDR1 and CDR2 encoded by the germline V gene (reference sequence) are SEHNR and FQNEAQ. Between the V and J ends, shortened by 4 bases and 1 base respectively, the junction contains 8 bases. The CDR3 goes from the cysteine to the phenylalanine over 14 residues. Only the CDR3 DNA stays, 42 bases, in frame from base 1. Total RNA was extracted from unfractionated whole blood that had been collected in Tempus Blood RNA tubes. Roughly 5 healthy volunteers were used as TCR sequencing controls and were bled at day 0, 2 weeks and 6 weeks. Recombination connected TRBV7-9 to TRBJ1-3; too little of a D gene remains to name it. The sequence derives from a human donor in good health. The CDR3 protein sequence reads: CASSSPGSGNTIYF. The sequenced DNA is TGTGCCAGCAGCTCCCCCGGGTCTGGAAACACCATATATTTT. Reference TRBV7-9 and TRBJ1-3 proteins supply the regions before and after the CDR3; the full variable domain is: DTGVSQNPRHKITKRGQNVTFRCDPISEHNRLYWYRQTLGQGPEFLTYFQNEAQLEKSRLLSDRFSAERPKGSFSTLEIQRTEQGDSAMYLCASSSPGSGNTIYFGEGSWLTVV.